This T cell receptor beta chain was sequenced for a study of shared clonotypes between healthy human individuals. Naive CD8 cells, CD45RO-negative and positively selected for CCR7, excluded terminally differentiated effector memory CD45RA+ cells. This clone came up once. When replicate PCRs were run on sorted subsets, they used 200 ng DNA, around 33,000 T cell genomes. Generated by immunoSEQ multiplex PCR, the TCRdb table keeps only in-frame clones and is missing some. The sample carries around 2,000,000 clones, roughly 91% recorded once. The clonotype originates from a man aged 18 to 35 in good health. Some clones in this sample may be carry-over from other donors' samples. Specimen: naive CD8+ T cells from PBMCs.

CDR3 region: CASSMSRLAYEQFF. CDR3 coding DNA: TGTGCCAGCAGCATGAGTAGACTAGCCTATGAGCAGTTCTTC. V is TRBV7-8 and J is TRBJ2-1; 7 positions agree with TRBD2. Germline V lookup: CDR1 SGHVS, CDR2 FQNEAQ. The CDR3 contains 14 residues. With V trimmed by 5 bases and J by 8 bases, 9 bases remained unmatched.